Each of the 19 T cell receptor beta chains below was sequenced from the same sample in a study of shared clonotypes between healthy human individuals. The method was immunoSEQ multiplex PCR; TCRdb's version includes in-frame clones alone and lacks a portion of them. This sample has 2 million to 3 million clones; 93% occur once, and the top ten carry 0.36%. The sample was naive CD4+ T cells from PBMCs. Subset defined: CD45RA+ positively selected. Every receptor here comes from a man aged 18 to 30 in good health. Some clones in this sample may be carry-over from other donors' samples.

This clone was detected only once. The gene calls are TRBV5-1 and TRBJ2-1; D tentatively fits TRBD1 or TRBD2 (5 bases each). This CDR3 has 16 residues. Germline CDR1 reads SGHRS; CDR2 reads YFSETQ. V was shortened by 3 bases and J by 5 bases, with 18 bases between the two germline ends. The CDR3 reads CASSSGRLARDNEQFF. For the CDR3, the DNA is TGCGCCAGCAGCTCGGGACGGCTAGCAAGAGACAATGAGCAGTTCTTC.

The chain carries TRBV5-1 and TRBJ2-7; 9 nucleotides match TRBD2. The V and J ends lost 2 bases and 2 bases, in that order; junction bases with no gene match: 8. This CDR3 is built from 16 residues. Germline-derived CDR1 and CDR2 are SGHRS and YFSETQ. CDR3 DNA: TGCGCCAGCAGCTTCCTTGGGGCGGGAGGGCCCTACGAGCAGTACTTC. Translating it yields CASSFLGAGGPYEQYF.

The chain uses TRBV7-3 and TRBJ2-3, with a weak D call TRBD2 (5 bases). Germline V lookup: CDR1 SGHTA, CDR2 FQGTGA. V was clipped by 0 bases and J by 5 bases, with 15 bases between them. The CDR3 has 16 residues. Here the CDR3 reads CASSLTPTSGRDTQYF. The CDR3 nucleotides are TGTGCCAGCAGCTTAACTCCTACCAGCGGTCGAGATACGCAGTATTTT.

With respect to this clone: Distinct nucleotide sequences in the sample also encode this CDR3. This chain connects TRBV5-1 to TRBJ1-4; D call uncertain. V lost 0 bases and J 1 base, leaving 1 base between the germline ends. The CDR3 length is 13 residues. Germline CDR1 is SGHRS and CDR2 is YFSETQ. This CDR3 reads CASSLGTNEKLFF. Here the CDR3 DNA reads TGCGCCAGCAGCTTGGGAACTAATGAAAAACTGTTTTTT.

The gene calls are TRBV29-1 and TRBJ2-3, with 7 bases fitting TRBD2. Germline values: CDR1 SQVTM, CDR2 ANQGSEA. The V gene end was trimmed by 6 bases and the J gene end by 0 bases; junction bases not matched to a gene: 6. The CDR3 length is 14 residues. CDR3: CSVEKAGSTDTQYF. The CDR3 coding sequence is TGCAGCGTCGAGAAAGCGGGAAGCACAGATACGCAGTATTTT.

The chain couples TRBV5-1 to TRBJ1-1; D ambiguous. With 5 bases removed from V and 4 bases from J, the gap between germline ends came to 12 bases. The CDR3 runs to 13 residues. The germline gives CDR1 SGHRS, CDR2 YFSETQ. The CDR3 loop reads CASSQGFGTEAFF. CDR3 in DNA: TGCGCCAGCAGTCAAGGGTTCGGCACTGAAGCTTTCTTT. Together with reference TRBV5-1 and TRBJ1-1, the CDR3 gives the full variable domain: KAGVTQTPRYLIKTRGQQVTLSCSPISGHRSVSWYQQTPGQGLQFLFEYFSETQRNKGNFPGRFSGRQFSNSRSEMNVSTLELGDSALYLCASSQGFGTEAFFGQGTRLTVV.

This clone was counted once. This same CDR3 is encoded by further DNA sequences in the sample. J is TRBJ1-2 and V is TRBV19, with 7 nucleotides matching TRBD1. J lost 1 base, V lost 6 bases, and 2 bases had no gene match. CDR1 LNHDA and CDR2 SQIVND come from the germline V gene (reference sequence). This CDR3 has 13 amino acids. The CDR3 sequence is CASSRQGNYGYTF. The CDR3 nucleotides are TGTGCCAGTAGCAGACAGGGTAACTATGGCTACACCTTC.

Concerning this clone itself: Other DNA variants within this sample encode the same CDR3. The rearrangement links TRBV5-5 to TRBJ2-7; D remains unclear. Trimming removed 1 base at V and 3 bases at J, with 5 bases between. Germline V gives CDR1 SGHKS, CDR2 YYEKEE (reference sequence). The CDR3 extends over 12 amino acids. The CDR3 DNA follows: TGTGCCAGCAGCTTGTTAGGCTACGAGCAGTACTTC. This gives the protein CASSLLGYEQYF.

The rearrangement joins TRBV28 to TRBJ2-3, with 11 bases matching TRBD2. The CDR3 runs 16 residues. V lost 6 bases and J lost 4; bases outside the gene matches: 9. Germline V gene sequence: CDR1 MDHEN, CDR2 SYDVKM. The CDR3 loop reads CASSESGTSGADTQYF. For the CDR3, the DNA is TGTGCCAGCAGCGAATCCGGGACTAGCGGAGCAGATACGCAGTATTTT.

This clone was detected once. CDR3 nucleotides: TGTGCCAGCAGTGAGTGGACCGGGGTAAATTCACCCCTCCACTTT. Amino acid sequence: CASSEWTGVNSPLHF. V usage is TRBV6-1 and J usage is TRBJ1-6; no clear D. CDR1 and CDR2 (germline): MNHNS, SASEGT. The CDR3 spans 15 residues. V was cut by 3 bases and J by 7 bases, with 13 bases left in between.

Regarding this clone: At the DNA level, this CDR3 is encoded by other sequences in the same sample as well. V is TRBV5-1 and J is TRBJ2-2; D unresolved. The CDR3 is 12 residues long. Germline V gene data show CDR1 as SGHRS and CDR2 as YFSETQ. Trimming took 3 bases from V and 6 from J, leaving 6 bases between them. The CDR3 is CASSSPPGELFF. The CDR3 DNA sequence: TGCGCCAGCAGCTCCCCCCCCGGGGAGCTGTTTTTT.

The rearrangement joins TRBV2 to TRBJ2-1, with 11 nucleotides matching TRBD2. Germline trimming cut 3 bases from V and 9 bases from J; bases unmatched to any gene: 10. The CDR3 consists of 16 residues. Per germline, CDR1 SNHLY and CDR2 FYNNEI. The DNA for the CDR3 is TGTGCCAGCAGTGATGGACTAGCGGGCCCAGGGAGTGAGCAGTTCTTC. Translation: CASSDGLAGPGSEQFF.

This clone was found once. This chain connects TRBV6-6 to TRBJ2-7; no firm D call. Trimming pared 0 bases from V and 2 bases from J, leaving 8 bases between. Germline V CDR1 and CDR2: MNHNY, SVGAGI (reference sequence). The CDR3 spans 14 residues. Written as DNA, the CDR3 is TGTGCCAGCAGTTACTCAGACCGAACCTACGAGCAGTACTTC. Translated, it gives CASSYSDRTYEQYF.

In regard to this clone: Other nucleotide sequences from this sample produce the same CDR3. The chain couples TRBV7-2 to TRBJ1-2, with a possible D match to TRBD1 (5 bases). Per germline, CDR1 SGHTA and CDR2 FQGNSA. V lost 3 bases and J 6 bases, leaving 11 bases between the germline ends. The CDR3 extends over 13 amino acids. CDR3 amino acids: CASSFRGGDGYTF. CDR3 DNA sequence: TGTGCCAGCAGCTTCCGGGGAGGGGATGGCTACACCTTC.

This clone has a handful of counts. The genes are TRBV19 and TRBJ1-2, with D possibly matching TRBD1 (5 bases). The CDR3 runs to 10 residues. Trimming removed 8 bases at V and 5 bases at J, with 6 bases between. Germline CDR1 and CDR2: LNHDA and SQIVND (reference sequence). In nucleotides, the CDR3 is TGTGCCAGTGGGGGGTATGGCTACACCTTC. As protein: CASGGYGYTF. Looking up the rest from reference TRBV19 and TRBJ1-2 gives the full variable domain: DGGITQSPKYLFRKEGQNVTLSCEQNLNHDAMYWYRQDPGQGLRLIYYSQIVNDFQKGDIAEGYSVSREKKESFPLTVTSAQKNPTAFYLCASGGYGYTFGSGTRLTVV.

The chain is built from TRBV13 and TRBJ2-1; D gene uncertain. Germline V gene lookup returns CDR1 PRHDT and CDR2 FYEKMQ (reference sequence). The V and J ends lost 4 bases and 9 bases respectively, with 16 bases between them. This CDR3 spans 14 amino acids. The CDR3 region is CASSSPRPLTEQFF. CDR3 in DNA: TGTGCCAGCAGCTCCCCCCGGCCCCTCACTGAGCAGTTCTTC.

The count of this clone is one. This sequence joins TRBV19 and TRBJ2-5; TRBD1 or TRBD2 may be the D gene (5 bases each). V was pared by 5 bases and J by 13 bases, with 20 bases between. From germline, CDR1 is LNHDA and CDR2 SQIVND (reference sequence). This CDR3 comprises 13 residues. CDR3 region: CASSPGPAPKRYF. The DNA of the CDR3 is TGTGCCAGTAGTCCGGGACCAGCTCCTAAACGGTACTTC.

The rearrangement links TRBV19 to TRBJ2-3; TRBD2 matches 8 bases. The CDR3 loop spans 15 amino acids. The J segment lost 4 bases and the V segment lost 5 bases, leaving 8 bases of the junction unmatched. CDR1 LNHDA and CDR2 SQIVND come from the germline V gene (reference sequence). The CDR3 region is CASSGSDGRADTQYF. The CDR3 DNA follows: TGTGCCAGTAGTGGATCGGACGGGAGGGCAGATACGCAGTATTTT.

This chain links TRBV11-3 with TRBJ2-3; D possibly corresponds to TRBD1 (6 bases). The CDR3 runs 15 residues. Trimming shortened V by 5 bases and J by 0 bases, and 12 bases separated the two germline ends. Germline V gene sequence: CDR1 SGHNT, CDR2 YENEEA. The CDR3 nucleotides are TGTGCCAGCAGCCTCAGGGGACATAGCACAGATACGCAGTATTTT. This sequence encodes CASSLRGHSTDTQYF. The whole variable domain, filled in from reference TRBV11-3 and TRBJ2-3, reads EAGVVQSPRYKIIEKKQPVAFWCNPISGHNTLYWYLQNLGQGPELLIRYENEEAVDDSQLPKDRFSAERLKGVDSTLKIQPAELGDSAVYLCASSLRGHSTDTQYFGPGTRLTVL.